Below are 12 T cell receptor beta chains sequenced from a single sample in a study of blood T cells in healthy people across ages. A second PCR of roughly 7 to 11 cycles used a sample-barcoded 5' primer and a J-beta primer mix. A single record per CDR3 protein comes from TCRdb applying MiXCR to the 5' RACE reads. The sample contains under 800,000 distinct CDR3 sequences, about 40% of which appear only once. What was sequenced was blood. All receptors come from a woman aged 60 to 75 in good health.

The chain recombines TRBV29-1 with TRBJ2-5, with a tentative D call TRBD1 (6 bases). The J call may be incorrect, as the DNA end agrees better with TRBJ2-1. CDR3 length equals 11 residues. Germline values: CDR1 SQVTM, CDR2 ANQGSEA. CDR3: CSVGHGETQFF. CDR3 sequence (DNA): TGCAGTGTGGGACATGGAGAGACCCAGTTCTTC.

This clonotype was picked up one time. CDR3 amino acids: CSVATGNEKLFF. DNA of the CDR3: TGCAGCGTCGCGACAGGGAATGAAAAACTGTTTTTT. The chain carries TRBV29-1 and TRBJ1-4, with 7 bases identical to TRBD1. The germline V gene encodes CDR1 SQVTM and CDR2 ANQGSEA. The CDR3 spans 12 residues. V shed 6 bases, J shed 5 bases, and the junction held 3 bases outside the gene matches.

The sample holds a few counts of this clonotype. V is TRBV2 and J is TRBJ1-5; D is uncertain. This CDR3 region has 15 residues. Trimming left V 4 bases short and J 3 bases short, with 13 bases between. The germline CDR1 and CDR2 sequences are SNHLY and FYNNEI. The CDR3 protein is CASSAEELDNQPQHF. CDR3 sequence (DNA): TGTGCCAGCAGTGCCGAAGAGTTAGACAATCAGCCCCAGCATTTT.

The V call is TRBV20-1, the J call TRBJ1-3; D is ambiguous. V was trimmed by 7 bases and J by 0 bases, leaving 4 bases between them. Germline assignment: CDR1 DFQATT and CDR2 SNEGSKA (reference sequence). This CDR3 spans 11 amino acids. CDR3 bases: TGCAGTGTCCACTCTGGAAACACCATATATTTT. Protein sequence: CSVHSGNTIYF.

This clonotype appeared a few times. The gene calls are TRBV29-1 and TRBJ1-4; D ambiguous. The V end lost 4 bases, the J end lost 5 bases, and 11 bases lay between the germline ends. CDR3 length: 13 amino acids. Germline CDR1 and CDR2: SQVTM and ANQGSEA. CDR3 DNA: TGCAGCGTTGTGGGAACGCAGAATGAAAAACTGTTTTTT. This translates into CSVVGTQNEKLFF.

This chain joins TRBV11-2 and TRBJ2-1; D may match TRBD1 or TRBD2 (5 bases each). The CDR3 is 15 amino acids. V lost 5 bases and J lost 6, with 17 bases in between. CDR1 and CDR2 (germline): SGHAT, FQNNGV. The CDR3 nucleotides read TGTGCCAGCAGCCTCTTCCGGGACCGGCTCAATGAGCAGTTCTTC. Protein product: CASSLFRDRLNEQFF.

This clonotype showed up just a few times. The J gene is TRBJ2-7, the V gene TRBV7-2; a possible D gene is TRBD1 (5 bases). CDR1 SGHTA and CDR2 FQGNSA come from the germline V gene. The CDR3 is 13 residues long. Trimming stripped 4 bases from V and 5 bases from J, with 12 bases between. The CDR3 sequence: CASSSQQGHEQYF. CDR3 sequence (DNA): TGTGCCAGCAGCTCCCAGCAGGGCCACGAGCAGTACTTC.

This clonotype was found many times. CDR3 nucleotides: TGTGCCAGCAGCTTAGAATCGTCCGGCGAGCAGTACTTC. It translates to CASSLESSGEQYF. This chain links TRBV11-2 with TRBJ2-7; D remains unclear. V was pared by 0 bases and J by 6 bases, with 9 bases between. Germline V lookup: CDR1 SGHAT, CDR2 FQNNGV. The CDR3 loop spans 13 amino acids.

This clonotype came up many times. V is TRBV10-3 and J is TRBJ2-5; D may be TRBD2 (6 bases). Trimming took off 3 bases at V and 4 bases at J, with 9 bases between the two ends. There are 13 residues in the CDR3. CDR1 and CDR2 from the germline V gene are ENHRY and SYGVKD. For the CDR3, the DNA is TGTGCCATCAGTGATGGGGGAGGAGAGACCCAGTACTTC. Protein: CAISDGGGETQYF.

The J gene is TRBJ2-1, the V gene TRBV19, with D perhaps matching TRBD1 (5 bases). Germline lookup yields CDR1 LNHDA and CDR2 SQIVND (reference sequence). The V gene lost 3 bases and the J gene lost 0 bases, with 9 bases spanning the gap. The CDR3 runs 15 residues. The DNA of the CDR3 is TGTGCCAGTAGTATTCCAGGGAACTCCTACAATGAGCAGTTCTTC. Translated, it gives CASSIPGNSYNEQFF.

This clonotype has only a few counts. The chain uses TRBV20-1 and TRBJ1-4; a weak D match, TRBD1 (6 bases). There are 15 residues in the CDR3. From germline, CDR1 is DFQATT and CDR2 SNEGSKA (reference sequence). Trimming removed 3 bases at V and 3 bases at J, with 14 bases between. CDR3 DNA sequence: TGCAGTGCTAGTGTGCAGGGGTTGGCTAATGAAAAACTGTTTTTT. Translated, it gives CSASVQGLANEKLFF.

The chain uses TRBV7-3 and TRBJ2-3, with D possibly being TRBD1 (6 bases). Germline V CDR1 and CDR2: SGHTA, FQGTGA. The CDR3 has 13 residues. The ends were cut back, 5 bases at V and 4 bases at J, with 10 bases in the middle. The CDR3: CASSTQGSDTQYF. The CDR3 nucleotides are TGTGCCAGCAGCACACAGGGATCAGATACGCAGTATTTT.